The clone carrying this T cell receptor (delta chain) was counted many times. Its antigen is currently unknown. This sample is drawn from a study of γδ T cells in repeated Plasmodium falciparum infection. Study at large: Age- and gender-matched Australian children served as comparison for malaria-exposed Malian children. Over about 640 days, donors received four mosquito-bite P. falciparum NF54 infections. Study-wide results and limits: Compared with Australian children, Malian Vdelta2-negative repertoires seemed more clonal, less diverse, less shared. One small rural Malian village, predominantly a single ethnic group, supplied the cohort.

The germline CDR1 and CDR2 sequences are TSWWSYY and QGS. The CDR3 sequence is 23 residues long. V dropped 4 bases and J dropped 1 base, with 37 bases sitting between them. Flow sorting of PBMC yielded separate Vgamma9/Vdelta2+ and Vdelta2-negative gammadelta T cell populations for bulk repertoire analysis. TCRdb redid clone calling on the multiplex PCR reads using CATT. This table holds roughly 90,000 delta-chain clones, over 0.75% found once. This receptor was taken from a pool of human donors (malaria-infected and uninfected, not separated). Input material: gamma-delta T cells from blood. This rearrangement joins TRDV1 to TRDJ1, with D maybe TRDD3 (8 bases). CDR3 coding DNA: TGTGCTCTTGGGGCCTCCTCTACGAATCTGGGGGAAATAGCCCATGTCTGCACCGATAAACTCATCTTT. It encodes CALGASSTNLGEIAHVCTDKLIF.